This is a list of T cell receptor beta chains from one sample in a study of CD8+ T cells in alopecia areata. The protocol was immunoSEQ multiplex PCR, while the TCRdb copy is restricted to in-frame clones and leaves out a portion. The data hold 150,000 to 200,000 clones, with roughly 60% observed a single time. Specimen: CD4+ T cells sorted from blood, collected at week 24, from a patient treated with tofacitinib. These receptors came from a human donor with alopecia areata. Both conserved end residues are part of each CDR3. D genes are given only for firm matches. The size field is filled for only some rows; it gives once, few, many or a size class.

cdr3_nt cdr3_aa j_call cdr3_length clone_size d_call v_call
TGTGCCAGCTCACCCGATGTCGTAGAGACCCAGTACTTC CASSPDVVETQYF TRBJ2-5 13 many . TRBV18
TGTGCCAGCAGCACCCGGGGAGGGGGCGGCTATGGCTACACCTTC CASSTRGGGGYGYTF TRBJ1-2 15 . TRBD1 TRBV5-6
TGTGCCATCAGTGAGTCGCCACAAGTCTCCTACGAGCAGTACTTC CAISESPQVSYEQYF TRBJ2-7 15 . . TRBV10-3
TGTGCCAGCTCACCACGTCGGGGGGACTTTCCCTCTGGGGCCAACGTCCTGACTTTC CASSPRRGDFPSGANVLTF TRBJ2-6 19 few TRBD2 TRBV18
TGTGCCAGCAGTTTGTGGCAGGGGTCCTACGAGCAGTACTTC CASSLWQGSYEQYF TRBJ2-7 14 . . TRBV27
TGTGCCAGCAGTGGTGGAGGGTGGTTTTCGGGCTACACCTTC CASSGGGWFSGYTF TRBJ1-2 14 . . TRBV6-1
TGCGCCAGCAGCTCAAACCCCCGGGGATCCGGCAATCAGCCCCAGCATTTT CASSSNPRGSGNQPQHF TRBJ1-5 17 few . TRBV5-1
TGTGCCTGGAATTGGCGAGGCGGGCCCGGGAACCTCATCTTC CAWNWRGGPGNLIF TRBJ1-2 14 few . TRBV30
TGCGCCAGCAGCTTAAAAGCAGGATCCTACAATGAGCAGTTCTTC CASSLKAGSYNEQFF TRBJ2-1 15 . . TRBV5-1
TGTGCCAGCAGCGCTACACAGGGTATAGGTGGCTACACCTTC CASSATQGIGGYTF TRBJ1-2 14 few . TRBV6-5
TGTGCCAGCAGCATAGCCACGGGACAGCGGAATGAAAAACTGTTTTTT CASSIATGQRNEKLFF TRBJ1-4 16 once TRBD1 TRBV7-9
TGCGCCAGCAGTCCGGGCCCACACCTATCCTACGAGCAGTACTTC CASSPGPHLSYEQYF TRBJ2-7 15 . . TRBV23-1
TGTGCCAGCAGTTTAGCGGTTGGAAACACCATATATTTT CASSLAVGNTIYF TRBJ1-3 13 once . TRBV6-5
TGTGCCAGCAGTTCCGAGTCCACAGATACGCAGTATTTT CASSSESTDTQYF TRBJ2-3 13 . . TRBV2
TGTGCCAGCAGCGGGTTAGGGATGAACACTGAAGCTTTCTTT CASSGLGMNTEAFF TRBJ1-1 14 . . TRBV9
TGTGCCAGCCAGGGGACAGCCAGTTTCCAAGAGACCCAGTACTTC CASQGTASFQETQYF TRBJ2-5 15 . TRBD1 TRBV25-1
TGTGCCAGTGGACGAGGTAGCAATCAGCCCCAGCATTTT CASGRGSNQPQHF TRBJ1-5 13 few . TRBV19
TGTGCCAGCAGCGCCGACAGGGTATATGGCTACACCTTC CASSADRVYGYTF TRBJ1-2 13 . TRBD1 TRBV2
TGTGCCAGCATATCAAGGGCTAACTATGGCTACACCTTC CASISRANYGYTF TRBJ1-2 13 . . TRBV6-5
TGTGCCAGTATCCCCGTCTGGGGAAAGGACGGGGAGCTGTTTTTT CASIPVWGKDGELFF TRBJ2-2 15 . . TRBV19
TGTGCCAGCAGTTACACCCAGGGGAACACTGAAGCTTTCTTT CASSYTQGNTEAFF TRBJ1-1 14 . . TRBV6-6
TGTGCCAGCAGCCCGGACAGGGGGCAGGGAGGCTACACCTTC CASSPDRGQGGYTF TRBJ1-2 14 . TRBD1 TRBV7-2
TGTGCCTGGAGTCTAGGGACTACCTATGGCTACACCTTC CAWSLGTTYGYTF TRBJ1-2 13 . . TRBV30
TGCAGCGTTGAGCAGGGCTACACCTTC CSVEQGYTF TRBJ1-2 9 . . TRBV29-1
TGTGCCAGCAGTAGAGAGGAAGAAAAACTGTTTTTT CASSREEEKLFF TRBJ1-4 12 . . TRBV9
TGTGCCAGCAGCCTAGGAGGGGTCAATCAGCCCCAGCATTTT CASSLGGVNQPQHF TRBJ1-5 14 . . TRBV7-9
TGCAGCGTCGGAGGGACTGGGGGCTACACCTTC CSVGGTGGYTF TRBJ1-2 11 few . TRBV29-1
TGCAGCGTTGTACTGAACACTGAAGCTTTCTTT CSVVLNTEAFF TRBJ1-1 11 few . TRBV29-1
TGTGCCAGCAGCGCGGACAGGACCAAAAACATTCAGTACTTC CASSADRTKNIQYF TRBJ2-4 14 few TRBD1 TRBV9
TGTGCCAGCAGCCAAGACCGAGAAGGGTACAATGAGCAGTTCTTC CASSQDREGYNEQFF TRBJ2-1 15 few . TRBV4-2
TGTGCCAGCAGCTTATCTACAGTCTATCAGCCCCAGCATTTT CASSLSTVYQPQHF TRBJ1-5 14 . . TRBV7-9
TGTGCCAGCAGCCTAGACAGGGATAGCAATCAGCCCCAGCATTTT CASSLDRDSNQPQHF TRBJ1-5 15 . TRBD1 TRBV6-5
TGTGCCAGCAGCCTCCTTCTAGCGGGGGGGCGAAATGAGCAGTTCTTC CASSLLLAGGRNEQFF TRBJ2-1 16 . TRBD2 TRBV7-2
TGTGCCTGGAGCCCTGGAGTGGGCTATGGCTACACCTTC CAWSPGVGYGYTF TRBJ1-2 13 many . TRBV30
TGCAGCGTGGGGGGCACCTCTGGGGCCAACGTCCTGACTTTC CSVGGTSGANVLTF TRBJ2-6 14 few . TRBV29-1
TGTGCCAGCAGTCACACCGGGACAGGGGACTACGAGCAGTACTTC CASSHTGTGDYEQYF TRBJ2-7 15 . TRBD1 TRBV6-6
TGCAGTGCTTCCTTGAGGGAGACCCAGTACTTC CSASLRETQYF TRBJ2-5 11 . . TRBV20-1
TGTGCCAGCTCAGAGTACAGGGGGAGTAGTTCACCCCTCCACTTT CASSEYRGSSSPLHF TRBJ1-6 15 . TRBD1 TRBV18
TGTGCCAGCAGCTTTTCAGGGGTGGAGACCCAGTACTTC CASSFSGVETQYF TRBJ2-5 13 . . TRBV7-7
TGCGCCAGCAAAACGACGGGACTAGCCTACGAGCAGTACTTC CASKTTGLAYEQYF TRBJ2-7 14 . TRBD2 TRBV10-2
TGTGCCAGCAGTCATTCGGGACAGGGTGGAGATACGCAGTATTTT CASSHSGQGGDTQYF TRBJ2-3 15 . TRBD1 TRBV25-1
TGTGCCAGCAGTTCCCGGGGGGGGAAACTGTTTTTT CASSSRGGKLFF TRBJ1-4 12 . . TRBV6-5